This TCR beta chain was sequenced during a study of T cells in Graves' hyperthyroidism and ophthalmopathy. TCR beta CDR3 regions were amplified from RNA. TCR CDR3 underwent first-round RT-PCR with the HTBI primer set. Each CDR3 protein is one row after TCRdb ran MiXCR on the multiplex PCR reads. The table has 600,000 to 650,000 distinct CDR3 sequences, 15% to 20% seen once. This clonotype was detected many times. The antigen is not known. Germline V gives CDR1 MDHEN, CDR2 SYDVKM. With 5 bases clipped from V and 3 bases from J, the junction kept 21 bases outside the gene matches. This CDR3 region has 19 residues. General study points: A model of 13 V-J pairs discriminated ophthalmopathy from stable hyperthyroidism. Among thyroid clonotypes expanded above 0.001, most also appeared in blood.

Sequenced sample: blood. The gene calls are TRBV28 and TRBJ2-7, with 8 positions matching TRBD1. The TCR sequence derives from a woman aged 25 to 45 with Graves' hyperthyroidism. The CDR3 DNA reads TGTGCCAGCAGTCTCCTCTTCAGTACCCGGACAGGGAGAGTCTACGAGCAGTACTTC. It encodes CASSLLFSTRTGRVYEQYF.